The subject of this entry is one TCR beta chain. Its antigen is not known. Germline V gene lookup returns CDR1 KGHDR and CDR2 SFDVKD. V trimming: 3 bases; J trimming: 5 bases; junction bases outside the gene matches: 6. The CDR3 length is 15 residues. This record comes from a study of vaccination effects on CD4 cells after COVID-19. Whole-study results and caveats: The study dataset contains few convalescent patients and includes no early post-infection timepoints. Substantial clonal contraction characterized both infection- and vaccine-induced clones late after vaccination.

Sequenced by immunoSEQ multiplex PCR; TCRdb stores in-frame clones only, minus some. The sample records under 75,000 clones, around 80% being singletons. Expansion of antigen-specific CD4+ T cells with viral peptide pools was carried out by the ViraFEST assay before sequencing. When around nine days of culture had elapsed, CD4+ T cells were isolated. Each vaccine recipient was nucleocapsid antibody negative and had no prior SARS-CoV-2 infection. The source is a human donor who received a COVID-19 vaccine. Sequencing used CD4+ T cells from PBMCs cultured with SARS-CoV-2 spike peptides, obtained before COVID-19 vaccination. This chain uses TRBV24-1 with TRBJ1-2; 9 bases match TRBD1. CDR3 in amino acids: CATSDRGQGKYGYTF. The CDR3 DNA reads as TGTGCCACCAGTGATCGCGGACAGGGGAAGTATGGCTACACCTTC.